The 10 T cell receptor beta chains below come from one sample, sequenced in a study of T cell responses to AZD1222 COVID-19 vaccine. TCRdb keeps only in-frame clones here, not all; method: immunoSEQ multiplex PCR. The table shows about 130,000 clones, with 89% occurring only once. Sequencing used peripheral blood, obtained on day 0 of AZD1222 vaccination. The receptors originated from an adult in good health.

This chain connects TRBV6-5 to TRBJ2-7, with 8 nucleotides matching TRBD1. Per the germline V gene, CDR1 is MNHEY and CDR2 is SVGAGI. V trimming: 2 bases; J trimming: 4 bases; junction bases outside the gene matches: 7. This CDR3 comprises 15 residues. CDR3 coding DNA: TGTGCCAGCAGTTACGGGCAGGGGGCGACGTACGAGCAGTACTTC. This gives the protein CASSYGQGATYEQYF.

V usage is TRBV30 and J usage is TRBJ1-1; D perhaps matches TRBD1 (5 bases). Trimming took 3 bases from V and 0 from J, leaving 5 bases between them. This CDR3 contains 12 residues. Germline CDR1 and CDR2: GTSNPN and SVGIG (reference sequence). CDR3 in amino acids: CAWRTVNTEAFF. CDR3 DNA: TGTGCCTGGAGGACAGTGAACACTGAAGCTTTCTTT.

The chain combines TRBV28 with TRBJ1-1; D might be TRBD1 (6 bases). In germline, CDR1 is MDHEN, CDR2 SYDVKM. CDR3 length: 17 amino acids. Trimming removed 5 bases from V and 1 base from J, with 20 bases in between. The CDR3 DNA reads as TGTGCCAGCAGTCTATCCTGGGGGGCTAATGGGAACACTGAAGCTTTCTTT. It specifies CASSLSWGANGNTEAFF.

The rearrangement links TRBV29-1 to TRBJ1-2, with 10 nucleotides matching TRBD1. J was trimmed by 7 bases and V by 7 bases; bases with no gene match: 3. The CDR3 covers 11 residues. The germline V gene encodes CDR1 SQVTM and CDR2 ANQGSEA. CDR3 loop: CSGDRGVGYTF. The DNA of the CDR3 is TGCAGCGGGGACAGGGGAGTTGGCTACACCTTC.

The rearrangement joins TRBV4-1 to TRBJ1-2, with a tentative D call TRBD1 (5 bases). Trimming pared 6 bases from V and 0 bases from J, leaving 11 bases between. The CDR3 sequence is 14 residues long. Looked up from germline, CDR1 is MGHRA and CDR2 is YSYEKL. For the CDR3, the DNA is TGCGCCAGCAGGCGGGCGGGGGCTAACTATGGCTACACCTTC. Translating it yields CASRRAGANYGYTF.

This clone was detected only once. The same CDR3 arises from other DNA sequences in this sample as well. J is TRBJ1-3 and V is TRBV9; no clear D gene. The germline V gene encodes CDR1 SGDLS and CDR2 YYNGEE. V lost 0 bases to trimming and J lost 0 bases, with 7 bases between them. This CDR3 region has 15 residues. The CDR3 DNA follows: TGTGCCAGCAGCGTAGAGGGAGGCTCTGGAAACACCATATATTTT. Its translation: CASSVEGGSGNTIYF.

The rearrangement joins TRBV5-6 to TRBJ1-3; D is ambiguous. This CDR3 comprises 12 residues. In germline, CDR1 is SGHDT, CDR2 YYEEEE. With 1 base removed from V and 7 bases from J, the gap between germline ends came to 6 bases. In DNA form, the CDR3 reads TGTGCCAGCAGCTTGCTTAGGAACACCATATATTTT. Its protein is CASSLLRNTIYF.

The chain uses TRBV7-3 and TRBJ1-5; D is uncertain. Germline CDR1 SGHTA, CDR2 FQGTGA. This CDR3 contains 11 residues. With 2 bases removed from V and 12 bases from J, the gap between germline ends came to 8 bases. The CDR3 reads CASSLLLLQHF. As DNA, the CDR3 is TGTGCCAGCAGCTTATTACTTCTCCAGCATTTT.

V and J are TRBV5-5 and TRBJ1-1; TRBD1 matches at 7 bases. V lost 5 bases, J lost 4 bases, and 8 bases stayed unmatched. The CDR3 is 14 residues long. From germline, CDR1 is SGHKS and CDR2 YYEKEE (reference sequence). CDR3 protein: CASRQGTRPTEAFF. The CDR3, as DNA: TGTGCCAGCAGACAGGGGACCAGACCCACTGAAGCTTTCTTT.

The chain employs TRBV5-6 and TRBJ2-7, with 13 nucleotides matching TRBD2. V lost 3 bases, J lost 3 bases, and 9 bases stayed unmatched. Germline values: CDR1 SGHDT, CDR2 YYEEEE. The CDR3 covers 17 residues. CDR3 DNA sequence: TGTGCCAGCAGCTCGGGACTAGCGGGACCTCAAGACTACGAGCAGTACTTC. Translating gives CASSSGLAGPQDYEQYF.